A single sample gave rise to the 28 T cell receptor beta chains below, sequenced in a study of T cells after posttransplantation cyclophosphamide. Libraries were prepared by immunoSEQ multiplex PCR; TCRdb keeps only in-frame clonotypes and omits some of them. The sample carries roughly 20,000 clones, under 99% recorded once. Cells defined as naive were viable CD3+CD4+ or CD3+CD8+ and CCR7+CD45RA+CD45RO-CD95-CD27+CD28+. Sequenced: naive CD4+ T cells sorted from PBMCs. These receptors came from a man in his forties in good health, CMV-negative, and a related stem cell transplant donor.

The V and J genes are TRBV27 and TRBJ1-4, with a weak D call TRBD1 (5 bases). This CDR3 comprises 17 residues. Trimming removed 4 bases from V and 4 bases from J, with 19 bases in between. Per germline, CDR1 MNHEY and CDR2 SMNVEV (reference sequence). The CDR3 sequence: CASSSRTFWGVNEKLFF. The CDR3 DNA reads TGTGCCAGCAGTTCCAGGACCTTTTGGGGGGTTAATGAAAAACTGTTTTTT.

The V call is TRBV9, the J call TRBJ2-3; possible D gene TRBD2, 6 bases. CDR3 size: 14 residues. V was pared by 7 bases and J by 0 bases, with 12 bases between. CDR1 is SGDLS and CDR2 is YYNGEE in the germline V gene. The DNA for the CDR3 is TGTGCCAGCGACAGCGGGTATAGCACAGATACGCAGTATTTT. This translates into CASDSGYSTDTQYF.

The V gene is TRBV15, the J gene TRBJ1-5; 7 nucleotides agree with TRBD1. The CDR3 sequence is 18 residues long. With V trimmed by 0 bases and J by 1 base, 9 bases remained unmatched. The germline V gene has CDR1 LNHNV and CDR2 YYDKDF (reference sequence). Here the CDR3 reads CATSRDPSKGASNQPQHF. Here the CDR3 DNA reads TGTGCCACCAGCAGAGATCCATCTAAGGGGGCCAGCAATCAGCCCCAGCATTTT.

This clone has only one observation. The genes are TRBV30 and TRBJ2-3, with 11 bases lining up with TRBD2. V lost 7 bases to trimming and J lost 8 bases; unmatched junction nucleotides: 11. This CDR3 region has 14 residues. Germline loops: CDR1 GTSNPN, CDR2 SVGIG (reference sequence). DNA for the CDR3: TGTGCCTCCGCCTTAGCGGGAGGGTATGGTACGCAGTATTTT. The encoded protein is CASALAGGYGTQYF.

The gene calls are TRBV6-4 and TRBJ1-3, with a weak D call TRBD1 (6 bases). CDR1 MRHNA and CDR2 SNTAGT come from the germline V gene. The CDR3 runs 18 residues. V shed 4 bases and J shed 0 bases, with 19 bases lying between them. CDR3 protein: CASSGGQKPMSSGNTIYF. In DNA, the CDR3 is TGTGCCAGCAGTGGGGGACAAAAACCGATGAGCTCTGGAAACACCATATATTTT.

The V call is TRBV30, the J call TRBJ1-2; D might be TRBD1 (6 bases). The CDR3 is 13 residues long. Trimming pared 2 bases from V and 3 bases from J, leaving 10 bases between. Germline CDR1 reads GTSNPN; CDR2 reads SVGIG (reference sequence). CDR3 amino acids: CAWSRRQDYGYTF. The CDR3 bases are TGTGCCTGGAGTCGCCGACAGGACTATGGCTACACCTTC.

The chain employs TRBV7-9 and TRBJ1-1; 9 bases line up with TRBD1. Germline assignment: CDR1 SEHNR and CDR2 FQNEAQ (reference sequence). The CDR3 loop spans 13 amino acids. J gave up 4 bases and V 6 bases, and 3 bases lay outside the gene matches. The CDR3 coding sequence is TGTGCCAGCAGTCGACAGGGGGTCACTGAAGCTTTCTTT. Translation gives CASSRQGVTEAFF. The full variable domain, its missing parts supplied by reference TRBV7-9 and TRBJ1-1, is DTGVSQNPRHKITKRGQNVTFRCDPISEHNRLYWYRQTLGQGPEFLTYFQNEAQLEKSRLLSDRFSAERPKGSFSTLEIQRTEQGDSAMYLCASSRQGVTEAFFGQGTRLTVV.

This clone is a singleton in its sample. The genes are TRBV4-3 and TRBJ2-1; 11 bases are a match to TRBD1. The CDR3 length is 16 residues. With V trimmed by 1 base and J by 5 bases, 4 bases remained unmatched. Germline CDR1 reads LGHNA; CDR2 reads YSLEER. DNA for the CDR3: TGCGCCAGCAGCCAAGGGACAGGGGGCCAGGACAATGAGCAGTTCTTC. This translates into CASSQGTGGQDNEQFF.

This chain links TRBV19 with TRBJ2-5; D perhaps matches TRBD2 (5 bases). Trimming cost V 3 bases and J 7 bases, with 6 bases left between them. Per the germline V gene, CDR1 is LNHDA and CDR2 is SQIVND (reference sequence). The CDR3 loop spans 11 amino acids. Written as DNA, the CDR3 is TGTGCCAGTAGTATTGCGGGGACCCAGTACTTC. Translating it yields CASSIAGTQYF.

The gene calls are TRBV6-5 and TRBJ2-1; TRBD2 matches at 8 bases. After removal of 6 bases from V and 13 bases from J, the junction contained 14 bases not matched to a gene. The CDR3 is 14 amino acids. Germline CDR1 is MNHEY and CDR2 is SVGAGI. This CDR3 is CASRFGAGGPAQFF. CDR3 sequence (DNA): TGTGCCAGCAGGTTTGGGGCGGGAGGCCCTGCCCAGTTCTTC.

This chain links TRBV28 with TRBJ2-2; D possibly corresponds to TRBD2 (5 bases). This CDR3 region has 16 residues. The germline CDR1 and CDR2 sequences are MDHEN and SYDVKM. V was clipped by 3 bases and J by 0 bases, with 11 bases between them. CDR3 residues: CASSLVGGSNTGELFF. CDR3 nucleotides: TGTGCCAGCAGTTTGGTCGGAGGATCGAACACCGGGGAGCTGTTTTTT.

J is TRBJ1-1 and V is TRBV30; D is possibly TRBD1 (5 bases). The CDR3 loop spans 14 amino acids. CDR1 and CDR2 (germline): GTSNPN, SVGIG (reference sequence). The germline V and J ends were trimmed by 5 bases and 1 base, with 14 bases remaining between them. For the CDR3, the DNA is TGTGCCTGGGCGAGGGACTGGCCGAACACTGAAGCTTTCTTT. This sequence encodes CAWARDWPNTEAFF.

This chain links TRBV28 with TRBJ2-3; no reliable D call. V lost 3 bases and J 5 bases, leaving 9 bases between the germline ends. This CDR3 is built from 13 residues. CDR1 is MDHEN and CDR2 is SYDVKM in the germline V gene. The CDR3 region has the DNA TGTGCCAGCAGTTTGGGCCTTCGAGATACGCAGTATTTT. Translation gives CASSLGLRDTQYF.

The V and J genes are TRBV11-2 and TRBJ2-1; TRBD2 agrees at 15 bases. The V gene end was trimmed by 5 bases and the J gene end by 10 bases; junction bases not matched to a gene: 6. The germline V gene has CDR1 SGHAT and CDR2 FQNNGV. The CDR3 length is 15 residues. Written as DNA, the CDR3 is TGTGCCAGCAGCCTACAGGGACTAGCGGGAGGCGAGCAGTTCTTC. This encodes CASSLQGLAGGEQFF. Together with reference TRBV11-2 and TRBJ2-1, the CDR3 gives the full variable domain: EAGVAQSPRYKIIEKRQSVAFWCNPISGHATLYWYQQILGQGPKLLIQFQNNGVVDDSQLPKDRFSAERLKGVDSTLKIQPAKLEDSAVYLCASSLQGLAGGEQFFGPGTRLTVL.

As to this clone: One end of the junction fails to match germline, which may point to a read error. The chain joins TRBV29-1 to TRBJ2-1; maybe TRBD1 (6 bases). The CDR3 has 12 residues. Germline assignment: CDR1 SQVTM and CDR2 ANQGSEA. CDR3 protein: CSIDRMDNEQFF. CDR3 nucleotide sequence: TGCAGCATTGACAGGATGGACAATGAGCAGTTCTTC.

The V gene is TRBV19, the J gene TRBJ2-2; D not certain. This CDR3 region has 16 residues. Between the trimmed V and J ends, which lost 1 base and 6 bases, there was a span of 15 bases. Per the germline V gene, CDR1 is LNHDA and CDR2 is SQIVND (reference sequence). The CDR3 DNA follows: TGTGCCAGTAGTATAGCTGCAGGTTATTGGGCCGGGGAGCTGTTTTTT. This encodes CASSIAAGYWAGELFF.

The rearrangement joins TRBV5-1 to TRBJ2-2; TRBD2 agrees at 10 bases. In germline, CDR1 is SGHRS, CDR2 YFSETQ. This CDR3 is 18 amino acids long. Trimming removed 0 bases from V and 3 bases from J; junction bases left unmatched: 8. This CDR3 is CASSLATSGMIYTGELFF. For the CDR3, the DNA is TGCGCCAGCAGCTTGGCCACTAGCGGGATGATATACACCGGGGAGCTGTTTTTT.

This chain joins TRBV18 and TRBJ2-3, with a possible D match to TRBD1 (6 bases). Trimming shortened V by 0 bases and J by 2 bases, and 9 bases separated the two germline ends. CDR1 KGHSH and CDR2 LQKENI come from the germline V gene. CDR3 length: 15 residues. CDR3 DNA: TGTGCCAGCTCACCACCGGGACAACACACAGATACGCAGTATTTT. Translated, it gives CASSPPGQHTDTQYF.

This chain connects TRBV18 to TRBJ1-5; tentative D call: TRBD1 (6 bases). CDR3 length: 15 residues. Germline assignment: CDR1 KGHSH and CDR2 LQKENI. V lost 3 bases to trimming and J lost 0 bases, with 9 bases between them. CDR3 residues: CASSPTTGSNQPQHF. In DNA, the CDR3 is TGTGCCAGCTCACCGACGACAGGTAGCAATCAGCCCCAGCATTTT.

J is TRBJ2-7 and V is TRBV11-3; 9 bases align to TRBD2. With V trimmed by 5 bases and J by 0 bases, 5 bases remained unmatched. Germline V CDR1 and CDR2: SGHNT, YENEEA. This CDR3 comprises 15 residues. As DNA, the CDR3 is TGTGCCAGCAGCCAACATAGCGGGAGCTCCTACGAGCAGTACTTC. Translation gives CASSQHSGSSYEQYF.

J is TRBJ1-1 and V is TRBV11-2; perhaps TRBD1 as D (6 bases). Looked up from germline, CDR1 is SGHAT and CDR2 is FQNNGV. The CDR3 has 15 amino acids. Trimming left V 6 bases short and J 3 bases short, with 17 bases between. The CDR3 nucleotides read TGTGCCAGCAGAACGGGGAGGGGGGCCGACACTGAAGCTTTCTTT. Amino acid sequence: CASRTGRGADTEAFF.

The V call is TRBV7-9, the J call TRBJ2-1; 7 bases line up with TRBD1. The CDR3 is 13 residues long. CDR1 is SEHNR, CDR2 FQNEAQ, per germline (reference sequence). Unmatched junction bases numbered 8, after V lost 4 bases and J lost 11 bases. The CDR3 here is CASSSLDRDKQFF. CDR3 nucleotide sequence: TGTGCCAGCAGCTCCCTCGACAGGGATAAGCAGTTCTTC.

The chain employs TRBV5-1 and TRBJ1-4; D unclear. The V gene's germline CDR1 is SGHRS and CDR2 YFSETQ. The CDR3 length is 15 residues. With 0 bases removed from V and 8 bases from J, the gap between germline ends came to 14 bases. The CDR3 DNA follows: TGCGCCAGCAGCTTGGAGGCGGGTTCTGAAGAAAAACTGTTTTTT. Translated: CASSLEAGSEEKLFF.

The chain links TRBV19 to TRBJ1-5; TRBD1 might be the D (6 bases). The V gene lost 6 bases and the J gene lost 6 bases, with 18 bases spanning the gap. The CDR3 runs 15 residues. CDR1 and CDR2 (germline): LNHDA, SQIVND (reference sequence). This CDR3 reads CASRADRSRGQPQHF. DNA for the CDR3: TGTGCCAGTAGAGCCGACAGGTCCCGGGGTCAGCCCCAGCATTTT.

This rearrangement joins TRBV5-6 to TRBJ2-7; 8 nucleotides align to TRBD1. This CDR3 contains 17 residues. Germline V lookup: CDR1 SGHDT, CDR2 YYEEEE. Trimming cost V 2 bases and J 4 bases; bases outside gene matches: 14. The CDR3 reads CASSFWVNRGETYEQYF. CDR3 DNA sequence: TGTGCCAGCAGCTTTTGGGTGAACAGGGGGGAAACTTACGAGCAGTACTTC.

Here the CDR3 reads CASSLGGTSGSVADTQYF. CDR3 nucleotide sequence: TGTGCCAGCAGCTTAGGGGGGACTAGCGGGAGTGTCGCAGATACGCAGTATTTT. This chain connects TRBV5-4 to TRBJ2-3; 14 bases fit TRBD2. The CDR3 totals 18 residues. With 2 bases clipped from V and 4 bases from J, the junction kept 9 bases outside the gene matches. Germline CDR1 is SGHNT and CDR2 is YYREEE (reference sequence). Supplemented by reference TRBV5-4 and TRBJ2-3, the full variable domain reads ETGVTQSPTHLIKTRGQQVTLRCSSQSGHNTVSWYQQALGQGPQFIFQYYREEENGRGNFPPRFSGLQFPNYSSELNVNALELDDSALYLCASSLGGTSGSVADTQYFGPGTRLTVL.

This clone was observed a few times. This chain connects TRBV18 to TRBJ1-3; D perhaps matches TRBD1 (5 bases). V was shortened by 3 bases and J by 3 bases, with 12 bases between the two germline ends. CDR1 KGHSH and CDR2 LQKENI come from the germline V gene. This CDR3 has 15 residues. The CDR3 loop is CASSPDGQIGNTIYF. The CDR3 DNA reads TGTGCCAGCTCACCCGACGGACAAATTGGAAACACCATATATTTT.

This CDR3 reads CASSLSLSEKLFF. CDR3 sequence (DNA): TGTGCCAGCAGCCTCTCCTTGTCTGAAAAACTGTTTTTT. The rearrangement links TRBV11-1 to TRBJ1-4; no definite D call. The CDR3 is 13 residues long. The germline gives CDR1 SGHAT, CDR2 FQDESV (reference sequence). V was trimmed by 5 bases and J by 7 bases, leaving 11 bases between them. The variable domain in full, with the rest retrieved from reference TRBV11-1 and TRBJ1-4, is EAEVAQSPRYKITEKSQAVAFWCDPISGHATLYWYRQILGQGPELLVQFQDESVVDDSQLPKDRFSAERLKGVDSTLKIQPAELGDSAMYLCASSLSLSEKLFFGSGTQLSVL.